The source of this TCR beta chain is a study of T cells in Graves' hyperthyroidism and ophthalmopathy. Researchers amplified the TCR beta CDR3 regions from RNA transcripts. With the HTBI primer set, the TCR CDR3 went through a first round of RT-PCR. Each CDR3 protein is one row after TCRdb ran MiXCR on the multiplex PCR reads. Here the sample spans approximately 640,000 distinct CDR3 sequences, roughly 17% being singletons. Diagnostic assessment was based on clinical symptoms, serum thyroxine and TRAb, thyroid ultrasound and orbital computed tomography. The CDR3 is made up of 18 amino acids. Germline CDR1 SGHRS, CDR2 YFSETQ. Trimming cost V 1 base and J 0 bases, with 18 bases left between them. In this sample, this clonotype turned up many times.

The TCR was taken from a man in his forties or fifties with Graves' hyperthyroidism. Sample: blood. This chain uses TRBV5-1 with TRBJ2-3; no definite D call. CDR3 sequence: CASSLLSTSYHSTDTQYF. CDR3 nucleotides: TGCGCCAGCAGCTTGCTTAGCACGTCCTATCATAGCACAGATACGCAGTATTTT.